This entry concerns a single T cell receptor (beta chain). The antigen is undetermined. This entry is derived from a study of shared clonotypes between healthy human individuals. Study overall: Three plates were used per donor for CD4 naive, three for CD4 memory, two for CD8 naive and one for CD8 memory. Study observations and caveats: Despite large depth, rarefaction showed incomplete sorted-subset sequencing.

This CDR3 comprises 14 residues. Unmatched junction bases numbered 4, after V lost 6 bases and J lost 4 bases. Germline V lookup: CDR1 MNHNY, CDR2 SVGAGI (reference sequence). The repertoire was sequenced with immunoSEQ multiplex PCR; TCRdb's copy has only in-frame clones and lacks some. Among around 2.3 million clones listed, 90% to 97% were seen once. This chain links TRBV6-6 with TRBJ1-5; TRBD1 agrees at 9 bases. This clonotype was obtained from a man between 18 and 29 years old in good health. The sequenced sample consisted of naive CD4+ T cells sorted from blood. Subset reported: CD45RA+ positively selected. CDR3: CASSQTGGNQPQHF. In nucleotides, the CDR3 is TGTGCCAGCAGCCAGACAGGGGGTAATCAGCCCCAGCATTTT.